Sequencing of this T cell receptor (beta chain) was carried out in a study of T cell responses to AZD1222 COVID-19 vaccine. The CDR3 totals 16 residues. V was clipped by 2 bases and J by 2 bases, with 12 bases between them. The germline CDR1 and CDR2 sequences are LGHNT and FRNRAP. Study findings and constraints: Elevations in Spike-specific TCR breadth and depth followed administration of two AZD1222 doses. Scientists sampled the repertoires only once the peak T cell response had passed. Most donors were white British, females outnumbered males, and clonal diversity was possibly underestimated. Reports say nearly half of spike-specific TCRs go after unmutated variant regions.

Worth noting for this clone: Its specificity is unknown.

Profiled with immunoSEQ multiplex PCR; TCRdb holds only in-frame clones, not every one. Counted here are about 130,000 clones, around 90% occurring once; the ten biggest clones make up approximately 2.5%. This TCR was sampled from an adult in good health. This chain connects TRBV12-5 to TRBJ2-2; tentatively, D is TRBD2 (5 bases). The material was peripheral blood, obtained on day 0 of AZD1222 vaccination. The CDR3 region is CASGLSSGSNTGELFF. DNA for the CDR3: TGTGCTAGTGGTTTGTCTTCTGGGAGCAACACCGGGGAGCTGTTTTTT.